This T cell receptor beta chain was recovered during a study of T cells in Graves' hyperthyroidism and ophthalmopathy. Amplified TCR beta CDR3 regions came from RNA transcripts. The HTBI set primed first-round TCR CDR3 RT-PCR. TCRdb used MiXCR to reprocess the multiplex PCR reads, holding one entry per CDR3 protein. The sample lists around 600,000 distinct CDR3 sequences, 12% to 15% occurring once. Regarding the study as a whole: The model forecast ophthalmopathy, anticipating it by a median 6.5 months before onset. In the analysis, a 13 V-J model separated ophthalmopathy from stable hyperthyroidism.

In its sample, this clonotype was seen a few times. Its antigen is not identified. The V end lost 4 bases, the J end lost 0 bases, and 16 bases lay between the germline ends. The CDR3 consists of 16 residues. Germline CDR1 SQVTM, CDR2 ANQGSEA. This receptor was obtained from a woman aged 18-29 years with Graves' ophthalmopathy. This rearrangement joins TRBV29-1 to TRBJ1-3; D not resolved. The sequenced sample was blood. As DNA, the CDR3 is TGCAGCGTTGCTAAACGGCAGACAACCTCTGGAAACACCATATATTTT. Residues: CSVAKRQTTSGNTIYF.